The TCR beta chain under discussion was sequenced for a study of monozygotic twins with cystic fibrosis. Study-level results: Median Simpson clonality of 0.0095 suggested naive T cells predominated. In 13 of 16 pairs, V gene usage was closest to the co-twin's. Monozygotic CF twin pairs shared significantly more nucleotide-identical clonotypes than unrelated CF individuals did. No link emerged between shared CDR3 counts and age, concordance or severity.

Sequenced by immunoSEQ multiplex PCR; TCRdb stores in-frame clones only, minus some. The sample lists about 17,000 clones, around 96% seen once, with about 0.62% in the top ten. The V end was cut by 0 bases, the J end by 7 bases, with 7 bases between. Looked up from germline, CDR1 is LGHNA and CDR2 is YNFKEQ. There are 13 residues in the CDR3. To note about this clone: Its antigen remains unidentified.

Sequenced input: blood. The genes are TRBV4-2 and TRBJ2-1; no firm D call. The source is a girl aged 2-9 years with cystic fibrosis. The CDR3 here is CASSQEWKNEQFF. CDR3 sequence (DNA): TGTGCCAGCAGCCAAGAGTGGAAAAATGAGCAGTTCTTC.